This record covers a single TCR beta chain. Trimming cost V 5 bases and J 1 base; bases outside gene matches: 8. The CDR3 loop spans 16 amino acids. Germline-derived CDR1 and CDR2 are ENHRY and SYGVKD. Original handling: Reference gene primer amplification yielded estimated nucleated cell counts. Some clones are missing from TCRdb's copy, which holds only in-frame ones; the method was immunoSEQ multiplex PCR. The V and J calls and the clone size are those of that table, but D and trimming were determined from the DNA. The data show fewer than 55,000 clones, approximately 80% seen once. The record originates from a study of blood T cell repertoires in COVID-19. Across the whole study: Whether acute or convalescent, the COVID-19 samples came from the United States, Italy and Spain.

This clonotype was obtained from a woman in her fifties or sixties with acute or convalescent COVID-19. V is TRBV10-3 and J is TRBJ1-1, with 9 bases lining up with TRBD1. The sequencing input was peripheral blood. This chain's CDR3 is CAISQSNRGQNTEAFF. The CDR3 DNA sequence: TGTGCCATCAGTCAATCTAACAGGGGGCAGAACACTGAAGCTTTCTTT.